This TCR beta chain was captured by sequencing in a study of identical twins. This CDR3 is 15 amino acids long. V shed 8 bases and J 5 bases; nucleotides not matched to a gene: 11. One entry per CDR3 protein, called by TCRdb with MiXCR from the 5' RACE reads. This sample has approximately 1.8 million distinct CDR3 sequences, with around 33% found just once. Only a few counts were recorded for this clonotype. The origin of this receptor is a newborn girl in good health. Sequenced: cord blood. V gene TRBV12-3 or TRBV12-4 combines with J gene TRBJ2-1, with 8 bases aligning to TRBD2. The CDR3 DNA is TGTGCCAGCTCTTATGTAGCGGGGCGGGACAATGAGCAGTTCTTC. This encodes CASSYVAGRDNEQFF.